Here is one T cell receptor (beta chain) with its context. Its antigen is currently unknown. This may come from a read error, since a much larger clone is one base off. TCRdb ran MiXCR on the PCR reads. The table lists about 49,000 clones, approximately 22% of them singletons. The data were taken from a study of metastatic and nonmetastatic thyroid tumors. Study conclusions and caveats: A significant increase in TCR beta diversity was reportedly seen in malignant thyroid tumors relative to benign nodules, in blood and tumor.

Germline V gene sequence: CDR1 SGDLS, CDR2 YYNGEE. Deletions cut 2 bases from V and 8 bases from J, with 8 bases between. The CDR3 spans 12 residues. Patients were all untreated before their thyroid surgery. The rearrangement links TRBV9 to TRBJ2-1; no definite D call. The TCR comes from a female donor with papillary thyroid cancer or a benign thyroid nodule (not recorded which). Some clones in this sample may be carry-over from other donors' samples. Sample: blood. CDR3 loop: CASSVYRDEQFF. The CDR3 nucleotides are TGTGCCAGCAGCGTCTATAGGGATGAGCAGTTCTTC.